This T cell receptor (beta chain) was captured by sequencing in a study of blood T cell repertoires in COVID-19. Clinical history as reported by participants underpinned cohort assignment. Before they entered the study, exposed participants had met a COVID-19 case within 2 weeks. After removal of 6 bases from V and 4 bases from J, the junction contained 4 bases not matched to a gene. The V gene's germline CDR1 is KGHSH and CDR2 LQKENI. The CDR3 contains 14 residues. Here immunoSEQ multiplex PCR was the method, and the copy in TCRdb shows in-frame clones only, minus some. The sample lists under 450,000 clones, roughly nine tenths occurring once.

This chain connects TRBV18 to TRBJ2-5, with 11 bases aligning to TRBD1. This receptor was taken from a woman between 35 and 50 years old who had been exposed to COVID-19. The specimen was PBMCs or T cells enriched from blood (not recorded which). The CDR3 coding sequence is TGTGCCAGCTCTCAGGGACAGGGGGGAGAGACCCAGTACTTC. The encoded protein is CASSQGQGGETQYF.